One sample yielded the 27 T cell receptor beta chains listed below, sequenced in a study of blood T cell repertoires in COVID-19. The table came from immunoSEQ multiplex PCR; TCRdb's copy has only in-frame clones and leaves some out. The sample lists 150,000 to 200,000 clones, over 80% occurring once. The sample taken for sequencing was PBMCs or T cells enriched from blood (not recorded which). These receptors all come from a man aged 70 or older who had been exposed to COVID-19.

This clone is a singleton in its sample. This sequence joins TRBV5-1 and TRBJ2-3; 11 bases are a match to TRBD2. The V gene end was trimmed by 1 base and the J gene end by 5 bases; junction bases not matched to a gene: 6. Per the germline V gene, CDR1 is SGHRS and CDR2 is YFSETQ. This CDR3 comprises 16 residues. The CDR3 sequence is CASSLLAGGQGDTQYF. CDR3 nucleotides: TGCGCCAGCAGCTTGCTAGCGGGGGGCCAGGGAGATACGCAGTATTTT.

This chain connects TRBV9 to TRBJ2-2, with D perhaps TRBD2 (6 bases). Trimming took off 4 bases at V and 4 bases at J, with 17 bases between the two ends. CDR1 and CDR2 (germline): SGDLS, YYNGEE. The CDR3 is 16 residues long. CDR3 sequence reads: CASSHPEGLLTGELFF. The DNA of the CDR3 is TGTGCCAGCAGCCACCCGGAGGGGCTTCTCACCGGGGAGCTGTTTTTT.

The rearrangement joins TRBV19 to TRBJ2-7, with 11 bases identical to TRBD2. V was clipped by 3 bases and J by 1 base; unmatched bases: 5. Germline assignment: CDR1 LNHDA and CDR2 SQIVND (reference sequence). The CDR3 contains 16 residues. This chain's CDR3 is CASSINLAGGSYEQYF. In nucleotides, the CDR3 is TGTGCCAGTAGTATCAATCTAGCGGGGGGTTCCTACGAGCAGTACTTC.

The rearrangement joins TRBV19 to TRBJ1-2; 9 bases map to TRBD1. The germline V gene has CDR1 LNHDA and CDR2 SQIVND (reference sequence). The CDR3 runs 17 residues. The V gene end was trimmed by 7 bases and the J gene end by 7 bases; junction bases not matched to a gene: 19. This chain's CDR3 is CASTLTGTGIRLGGYTF. CDR3 in DNA: TGTGCCAGTACTCTCACCGGGACAGGGATTCGGCTGGGTGGCTACACCTTC.

This chain connects TRBV5-1 to TRBJ1-1; D perhaps matches TRBD1 (6 bases). Trimming removed 7 bases at V and 1 base at J, with 14 bases between. The germline CDR1 and CDR2 sequences are SGHRS and YFSETQ. The CDR3 extends over 14 amino acids. The CDR3 spells CASSSGVTNTEAFF. The DNA for the CDR3 is TGCGCCAGCTCCTCAGGGGTGACGAACACTGAAGCTTTCTTT.

This rearrangement joins TRBV19 to TRBJ1-5; D not resolved. Trimming left V 1 base short and J 7 bases short, with 8 bases between. CDR1 is LNHDA, CDR2 SQIVND, per germline (reference sequence). The CDR3 is made up of 13 amino acids. The CDR3 reads CASSIAHRQPQHF. The CDR3 region has the DNA TGTGCCAGTAGTATAGCCCACCGGCAGCCCCAGCATTTT.

The rearrangement links TRBV19 to TRBJ2-2, with 7 bases matching TRBD2. Germline values: CDR1 LNHDA, CDR2 SQIVND (reference sequence). Trimming cost V 6 bases and J 3 bases; bases outside gene matches: 10. This CDR3 spans 16 amino acids. CDR3 coding DNA: TGTGCCAGTAGCCCCACTGGCGGGAGTTACACCGGGGAGCTGTTTTTT. As protein: CASSPTGGSYTGELFF.

The table lists this clone with a count of one. This rearrangement joins TRBV29-1 to TRBJ2-3; 7 bases are shared with TRBD1. Germline assignment: CDR1 SQVTM and CDR2 ANQGSEA. The V segment lost 5 bases and the J segment 5 bases; nucleotides outside the gene matches: 10. The CDR3 covers 14 residues. CDR3 residues: CSVPDRASLDTQYF. The CDR3 bases are TGCAGCGTTCCTGACAGGGCCAGTTTAGATACGCAGTATTTT.

This clone was seen a single time. V gene TRBV21-1 combines with J gene TRBJ2-6; TRBD2, the table's D call, lacks a check against the DNA. TRBV21-1 is assigned pseudogene status. The CDR3 extends over 15 amino acids. Here the CDR3 reads CAKTSEFSGANVLTF. CDR3 DNA: TGTGCAAAGACTAGCGAATTCTCTGGGGCCAACGTCCTGACTTTC.

The CDR3 protein is CASSNNDQGGEDSYNEQFF. The CDR3 DNA reads as TGTGCCAGCAGCAATAATGACCAAGGCGGGGAAGACTCCTACAATGAGCAGTTCTTC. The rearrangement joins TRBV21-1 to TRBJ2-1; TRBD2 is taken as the D call from the table, unchecked against the DNA. TRBV21-1 counts as a pseudogene. The CDR3 totals 19 residues.

The rearrangement uses TRBV5-5 and TRBJ1-5; D is perhaps TRBD1 (5 bases). The V end lost 4 bases, the J end lost 6 bases, and 17 bases lay between the germline ends. The CDR3 consists of 15 residues. Germline CDR1 is SGHKS and CDR2 is YYEKEE (reference sequence). The CDR3 spells CASSPGELAGQPQHF. The CDR3 region has the DNA TGTGCCAGCAGCCCGGGGGAGCTAGCCGGTCAGCCCCAGCATTTT.

The chain carries TRBV18 and TRBJ1-1; TRBD1 is a possible D gene (6 bases). Trimming removed 5 bases at V and 1 base at J, with 14 bases between. Per germline, CDR1 KGHSH and CDR2 LQKENI. This CDR3 has 15 amino acids. CDR3 coding DNA: TGTGCCAGCTCAGGTCTTCAGGGGTCGAACACTGAAGCTTTCTTT. Its protein is CASSGLQGSNTEAFF.

This clone showed up just once. V usage is TRBV11-3 and J usage is TRBJ1-1; TRBD1 matches at 7 bases. CDR1 and CDR2 (germline): SGHNT, YENEEA. V shed 5 bases, J shed 6 bases, and the junction held 6 bases outside the gene matches. The CDR3 totals 13 residues. The CDR3 sequence is CASSLRQGAEAFF. CDR3 nucleotides: TGTGCCAGCAGCCTCCGACAGGGCGCTGAAGCTTTCTTT.

The V call is TRBV27, the J call TRBJ1-4, with D uncertain. Germline CDR1 reads MNHEY; CDR2 reads SMNVEV (reference sequence). This CDR3 has 17 amino acids. Trimming took off 6 bases at V and 2 bases at J, with 19 bases between the two ends. The CDR3 here is CASRGEGFSSTNEKLFF. CDR3 sequence (DNA): TGTGCCAGCAGGGGTGAGGGATTCTCATCCACTAATGAAAAACTGTTTTTT.

This sequence joins TRBV29-1 and TRBJ2-7; D is possibly TRBD2 (6 bases). Trimming cost V 7 bases and J 4 bases, with 14 bases left between them. The germline V gene encodes CDR1 SQVTM and CDR2 ANQGSEA. The CDR3 totals 12 residues. In DNA, the CDR3 is TGCAGCGCCTTCGGGACTCCATACGAGCAGTACTTC. Amino acids: CSAFGTPYEQYF.

The chain is built from TRBV14 and TRBJ2-1, with D possibly TRBD1 on 6 matching bases. Trimming cost V 2 bases and J 0 bases, with 11 bases left between them. The CDR3 is made up of 16 amino acids. Germline loops: CDR1 SGHDN, CDR2 FVKESK. For the CDR3, the DNA is TGTGCCAGCAGCCAATGGACAGCACTCTCCTACAATGAGCAGTTCTTC. Translation gives CASSQWTALSYNEQFF.

The chain couples TRBV28 to TRBJ2-7; 9 bases line up with TRBD2. V dropped 6 bases and J dropped 2; count of bases not matched to a gene: 29. CDR3 length: 22 residues. The germline CDR1 and CDR2 sequences are MDHEN and SYDVKM. Written as DNA, the CDR3 is TGTGCCAGCAGCGACTTTAATGGGGCGAGATGGCGGGAGGGCCAATTTGCCTACGAGCAGTACTTC. It specifies CASSDFNGARWREGQFAYEQYF.

The chain has TRBV7-8 and TRBJ2-7, with 8 bases fitting TRBD1. Germline CDR1 is SGHVS and CDR2 is FQNEAQ. The CDR3 sequence is 14 residues long. Trimming removed 6 bases from V and 6 bases from J; junction bases left unmatched: 10. CDR3 loop: CASRRDRSSVEQYF. The CDR3 DNA is TGTGCCAGCAGAAGGGACAGGAGTTCGGTCGAGCAGTACTTC.

V and J are TRBV30 and TRBJ1-1, with D tentatively TRBD1 (6 bases). V lost 3 bases and J 9 bases, leaving 20 bases between the germline ends. CDR1 and CDR2 from the germline V gene are GTSNPN and SVGIG (reference sequence). The CDR3 is made up of 14 amino acids. CDR3 amino acids: CAWRKSVGGSQAFF. DNA for the CDR3: TGTGCCTGGAGAAAGAGTGTTGGGGGCAGCCAAGCTTTCTTT.

The V and J genes are TRBV4-1 and TRBJ2-1, with a weak D call TRBD2 (5 bases). In germline, CDR1 is MGHRA, CDR2 YSYEKL. Trimming removed 4 bases from V and 0 bases from J, with 22 bases in between. The CDR3 sequence is 19 residues long. The CDR3 loop is CASSPQSPRTARSYNEQFF. DNA for the CDR3: TGCGCCAGCAGCCCCCAATCCCCTAGGACTGCTCGCTCCTACAATGAGCAGTTCTTC.

This clone appeared a few times. The chain links TRBV5-1 to TRBJ2-5; TRBD2 matches at 15 bases. J lost 4 bases, V lost 3 bases, and 1 base had no gene match. This CDR3 has 15 residues. Germline V gives CDR1 SGHRS, CDR2 YFSETQ. CDR3 protein: CASSWGLAGGETQYF. The CDR3 bases are TGCGCCAGCAGCTGGGGACTAGCGGGGGGAGAGACCCAGTACTTC.

The chain couples TRBV19 to TRBJ2-7; 11 nucleotides agree with TRBD2. The CDR3 totals 13 residues. CDR1 LNHDA and CDR2 SQIVND come from the germline V gene (reference sequence). Unmatched junction bases numbered 7, after V lost 8 bases and J lost 7 bases. The CDR3: CASATSGSGEQYF. CDR3 bases: TGTGCCAGTGCCACTAGCGGGAGTGGTGAGCAGTACTTC.

The V call is TRBV6-1, the J call TRBJ1-2; TRBD1 agrees at 7 bases. CDR3 length: 15 residues. Germline values: CDR1 MNHNS, CDR2 SASEGT. The V segment lost 2 bases and the J segment 6 bases; nucleotides outside the gene matches: 9. CDR3 nucleotides: TGTGCCAGCAGTGAACCCCCGACAGGGCTCAATGGCTACACCTTC. Translation: CASSEPPTGLNGYTF.

This clone occurred once. V and J are TRBV30 and TRBJ1-3, with D possibly being TRBD1 (6 bases). CDR3 length equals 19 residues. Germline CDR1 reads GTSNPN; CDR2 reads SVGIG (reference sequence). Between the trimmed V and J ends, which lost 0 bases and 0 bases, there was a span of 21 bases. In DNA form, the CDR3 reads TGTGCCTGGAGTGTAAAGGGGTTAGGGGGGGCCCTCTCTGGAAACACCATATATTTT. This sequence encodes CAWSVKGLGGALSGNTIYF.

The rearrangement joins TRBV4-3 to TRBJ1-2; possibly TRBD1 for D (5 bases). Germline assignment: CDR1 LGHNA and CDR2 YSLEER. V gave up 0 bases and J gave up 2 bases, with 10 bases separating them. The CDR3 loop spans 15 amino acids. CDR3: CASSQDAGPNYGYTF. CDR3 DNA sequence: TGCGCCAGCAGCCAAGATGCGGGGCCCAACTATGGCTACACCTTC.

The rearrangement links TRBV2 to TRBJ2-7; perhaps TRBD1 as D (8 bases). This CDR3 is 14 amino acids long. Trimming removed 6 bases from V and 6 bases from J, with 18 bases in between. Germline V gives CDR1 SNHLY, CDR2 FYNNEI. The CDR3 region is CASSVTGGAGEQYF. CDR3 sequence (DNA): TGTGCCAGCAGCGTAACAGGGGGGGCGGGCGAGCAGTACTTC.

The CDR3 coding sequence is TGTGCCAGCAGCTTAGTGGGGACAGGGAGGGATGGCTACACCTTC. This codes for CASSLVGTGRDGYTF. V and J are TRBV7-2 and TRBJ1-2; 9 nucleotides align to TRBD1. Germline lookup yields CDR1 SGHTA and CDR2 FQGNSA. J gave up 6 bases and V 1 base, and 6 bases lay outside the gene matches. CDR3 length: 15 amino acids. Together with reference TRBV7-2 and TRBJ1-2, the CDR3 gives the full variable domain: GAGVSQSPSNKVTEKGKDVELRCDPISGHTALYWYRQSLGQGLEFLIYFQGNSAPDKSGLPSDRFSAERTGGSVSTLTIQRTQQEDSAVYLCASSLVGTGRDGYTFGSGTRLTVV.